The next 21 T cell receptor beta chains were all read from a single sample in a study of response to subunit inactivated influenza vaccine. Each CDR3 protein is one row after TCRdb ran MiXCR on the RT-PCR reads. Of 500,000 to 750,000 distinct CDR3 sequences in the sample, around 13% were seen once. The starting material was PBMCs from blood, obtained 11 to 12 days after vaccination. These receptor sequences come from a man over 45 who received an inactivated influenza vaccine.

This clonotype occurred many times. The chain joins TRBV28 to TRBJ2-7; D might be TRBD1 (6 bases). The CDR3 runs 15 residues. The germline V and J ends were trimmed by 6 bases and 0 bases, with 15 bases remaining between them. The V gene's germline CDR1 is MDHEN and CDR2 SYDVKM. The CDR3 sequence is CASRLLRDNSYEQYF. CDR3 nucleotides: TGTGCCAGCAGACTACTCCGGGACAACTCCTACGAGCAGTACTTC.

The chain couples TRBV20-1 to TRBJ2-5, with 7 bases that match TRBD1. From germline, CDR1 is DFQATT and CDR2 SNEGSKA (reference sequence). The CDR3 extends over 13 amino acids. J gave up 5 bases and V 6 bases, and 9 bases lay outside the gene matches. The CDR3 protein is CSADERGQETQYF. CDR3 DNA sequence: TGCAGTGCCGACGAGAGGGGGCAGGAGACCCAGTACTTC.

This clonotype showed up just a few times. The chain couples TRBV5-1 to TRBJ2-7, with 7 bases aligning to TRBD1. The CDR3 loop spans 14 amino acids. The junction had 4 bases not matched to a gene; V was cut back by 2 bases and J by 2 bases. Germline assignment: CDR1 SGHRS and CDR2 YFSETQ. The CDR3 region has the DNA TGCGCCAGCAGCTTCCGGGACAGTGCCTACGAGCAGTACTTC. Translated, it gives CASSFRDSAYEQYF.

This clonotype was recorded a few times. The chain uses TRBV7-2 and TRBJ2-1; D ambiguous. This CDR3 is 15 amino acids long. V lost 5 bases, J lost 3 bases, and 14 bases lay in between. Germline V CDR1 and CDR2: SGHTA, FQGNSA. In DNA form, the CDR3 reads TGTGCCAGCAGCCTCCTAGACAATTTCTACAATGAGCAGTTCTTC. Its translation: CASSLLDNFYNEQFF.

This clonotype came up many times. This chain connects TRBV28 to TRBJ2-1; tentative D call: TRBD1 (5 bases). The V gene lost 8 bases and the J gene lost 4 bases, with 12 bases spanning the gap. The CDR3 runs 13 residues. Per the germline V gene, CDR1 is MDHEN and CDR2 is SYDVKM. The CDR3 region is CASCPPGYNEQFF. The CDR3 region has the DNA TGTGCCAGCTGCCCTCCAGGGTACAATGAGCAGTTCTTC.

The chain employs TRBV30 and TRBJ1-5; D gene unclear. Trimming left V 2 bases short and J 3 bases short, with 8 bases between. This CDR3 region has 13 residues. The germline gives CDR1 GTSNPN, CDR2 SVGIG (reference sequence). In DNA, the CDR3 is TGTGCCTGGAGTACCGACACCAATCAGCCCCAGCATTTT. This translates into CAWSTDTNQPQHF.

This clonotype has a handful of counts. This chain joins TRBV15 and TRBJ1-5; D not resolved. The CDR3 loop spans 13 amino acids. With 0 bases removed from V and 3 bases from J, the gap between germline ends came to 3 bases. Germline V gene lookup returns CDR1 LNHNV and CDR2 YYDKDF (reference sequence). CDR3 residues: CATSRDFNQPQHF. Written as DNA, the CDR3 is TGTGCCACCAGCAGAGATTTCAATCAGCCCCAGCATTTT.

The V call is TRBV12-3 or TRBV12-4, the J call TRBJ2-6; no definite D call. Between the trimmed V and J ends, which lost 7 bases and 1 base, there was a span of 8 bases. The CDR3 contains 14 residues. The CDR3 region has the DNA TGTGCCAGCACACGTCGATCTGGGGCCAACGTCCTGACTTTC. Protein: CASTRRSGANVLTF.

V and J are TRBV12-3 or TRBV12-4 and TRBJ1-5, with TRBD1 as a possible D gene (5 bases). The CDR3 loop spans 13 amino acids. V lost 8 bases to trimming and J lost 7 bases, with 15 bases between them. The CDR3 nucleotides read TGTGCCAGCCGGATAGGGGTCGGACAGCCCCAGCATTTT. Translation: CASRIGVGQPQHF.

The sample holds a few counts of this clonotype. CDR3 in DNA: TGCAGCGTTGAAGATGATGGGCCCCAGCATTTT. Its translation is CSVEDDGPQHF. The V call is TRBV29-1, the J call TRBJ1-5, with unresolved D. The ends were cut back, 0 bases at V and 9 bases at J, with 6 bases in the middle. Germline V gives CDR1 SQVTM, CDR2 ANQGSEA. There are 11 residues in the CDR3.

This clonotype has more than one count but fewer than ten. In DNA form, the CDR3 reads TGTGCCAGCAGCGCGGGGGACAAAAGGATAGGCACCGGGGAGCTGTTTTTT. Its translation: CASSAGDKRIGTGELFF. The gene calls are TRBV9 and TRBJ2-2; the D call may be TRBD1 or TRBD2 (6 bases each). The CDR3 contains 17 residues. The V gene lost 3 bases and the J gene lost 4 bases, with 19 bases spanning the gap. CDR1 is SGDLS and CDR2 is YYNGEE in the germline V gene. Based on the CDR3 plus reference TRBV9 and TRBJ2-2, the full variable domain is DSGVTQTPKHLITATGQRVTLRCSPRSGDLSVYWYQQSLDQGLQFLIQYYNGEERAKGNILERFSAQQFPDLHSELNLSSLELGDSALYFCASSAGDKRIGTGELFFGEGSRLTVL.

This sequence joins TRBV20-1 and TRBJ2-4, with 9 positions matching TRBD1. Germline CDR1 is DFQATT and CDR2 is SNEGSKA (reference sequence). The CDR3 consists of 14 residues. V lost 5 bases and J lost 8; bases outside the gene matches: 10. In DNA, the CDR3 is TGCAGTGCTTCGCCCGGGACAGGGAGGGACATTCAGTACTTC. This translates into CSASPGTGRDIQYF.

There are a few counts of this clonotype. The chain joins TRBV21-1 to TRBJ1-2; the DNA was not used to check the table's D call, TRBD1. TRBV21-1 is shown as a pseudogene. CDR3 size: 14 residues. The chain's CDR3 is CASIRDRDHYGYTF. The CDR3 DNA follows: TGTGCCAGCATCAGGGACAGGGATCACTATGGCTACACCTTC.

The genes are TRBV11-2 and TRBJ2-3; D could derive from TRBD1 or TRBD2 (6 bases each). The germline V and J ends were trimmed by 0 bases and 5 bases, with 15 bases remaining between them. Germline V gene data show CDR1 as SGHAT and CDR2 as FQNNGV. This CDR3 is 16 amino acids long. CDR3 nucleotides: TGTGCCAGCAGCTTAGATGTGGGGGGCGCCGGAGATACGCAGTATTTT. Its translation: CASSLDVGGAGDTQYF.

V is TRBV9 and J is TRBJ2-5, with D possibly TRBD1 on 5 matching bases. CDR3 length equals 16 residues. V lost 0 bases and J 5 bases, leaving 17 bases between the germline ends. From germline, CDR1 is SGDLS and CDR2 YYNGEE. CDR3 amino acids: CASSVGNRLVGETQYF. The CDR3 DNA is TGTGCCAGCAGCGTAGGTAACAGGCTAGTTGGGGAGACCCAGTACTTC.

The chain uses TRBV7-9 and TRBJ1-6; maybe TRBD1 (6 bases). Trimming stripped 2 bases from V and 7 bases from J, with 18 bases between. The CDR3 runs 17 residues. The germline CDR1 and CDR2 sequences are SEHNR and FQNEAQ (reference sequence). CDR3 sequence reads: CASSLKPSPRGNSPLHF. In DNA form, the CDR3 reads TGTGCCAGCAGCTTAAAACCTAGCCCCAGGGGCAATTCACCCCTCCACTTT.

This chain connects TRBV3-1 to TRBJ1-5; TRBD1 is a possible D gene (6 bases). V lost 3 bases and J lost 9, with 15 bases in between. The CDR3 has 14 residues. The germline CDR1 and CDR2 sequences are LGHDT and YNNKEL (reference sequence). The CDR3 coding sequence is TGTGCCAGCAGCCAGTCGGGGGCCAAAACGCCCCAGCATTTT. It specifies CASSQSGAKTPQHF.

This chain uses TRBV12-3 or TRBV12-4 with TRBJ2-1, with 11 bases that match TRBD2. Trimming at V came to 6 bases and at J to 4 bases, leaving 5 bases not matched to a gene. The CDR3 totals 15 residues. The CDR3 DNA sequence: TGTGCCAGCAGCCAACTAGCGGGAGATTACAATGAGCAGTTCTTC. This translates into CASSQLAGDYNEQFF.

This clonotype turned up a few times. V gene TRBV10-3 combines with J gene TRBJ1-6; D is unresolved. V was trimmed by 3 bases and J by 4 bases, leaving 7 bases between them. Germline V CDR1 and CDR2: ENHRY, SYGVKD. This CDR3 region has 14 residues. CDR3 coding DNA: TGTGCCATCAGTGACCAGAATTATAATTCACCCCTCCACTTT. Amino acid sequence: CAISDQNYNSPLHF.

This clonotype was counted ten times or more. J is TRBJ2-7 and V is TRBV7-2; 11 bases match TRBD2. Per germline, CDR1 SGHTA and CDR2 FQGNSA. The CDR3 totals 15 residues. The V and J ends lost 5 bases and 4 bases, in that order; junction bases with no gene match: 7. The CDR3 spells CASSLAGTSGYEQYF. Here the CDR3 DNA reads TGTGCCAGCAGCCTGGCCGGGACTAGCGGTTACGAGCAGTACTTC.

This rearrangement joins TRBV7-3 to TRBJ2-3; 10 bases agree with TRBD2. The V gene end was trimmed by 0 bases and the J gene end by 1 base; junction bases not matched to a gene: 4. Germline V gene sequence: CDR1 SGHTA, CDR2 FQGTGA. The CDR3 is 17 amino acids. CDR3 coding DNA: TGTGCCAGCAGCTTAACGGCACTAGCGGGACGCACAGATACGCAGTATTTT. Protein sequence: CASSLTALAGRTDTQYF. Based on the CDR3 plus reference TRBV7-3 and TRBJ2-3, the full variable domain is GAGVSQTPSNKVTEKGKYVELRCDPISGHTALYWYRQSLGQGPEFLIYFQGTGAADDSGLPNDRFFAVRPEGSVSTLKIQRTERGDSAVYLCASSLTALAGRTDTQYFGPGTRLTVL.